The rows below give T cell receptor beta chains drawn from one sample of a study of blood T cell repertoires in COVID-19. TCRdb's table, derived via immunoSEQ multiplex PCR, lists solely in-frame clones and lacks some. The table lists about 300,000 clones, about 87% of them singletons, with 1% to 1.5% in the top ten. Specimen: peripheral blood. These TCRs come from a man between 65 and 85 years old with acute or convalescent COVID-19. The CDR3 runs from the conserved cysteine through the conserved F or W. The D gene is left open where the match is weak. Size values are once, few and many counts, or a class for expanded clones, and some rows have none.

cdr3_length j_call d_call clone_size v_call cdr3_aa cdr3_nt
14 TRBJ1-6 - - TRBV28 CAITSGQRSSPLHF TGTGCCATCACATCCGGACAGCGGAGTTCACCCCTCCACTTT
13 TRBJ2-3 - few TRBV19 CASSAGHTDTQYF TGTGCCAGTAGTGCAGGTCATACAGATACGCAGTATTTT
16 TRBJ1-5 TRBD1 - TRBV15 CATSSYTGTGDQPQHF TGTGCCACCAGCTCCTACACCGGGACAGGGGATCAGCCCCAGCATTTT
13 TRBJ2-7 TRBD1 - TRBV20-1 CSASGQVTYEQYF TGCAGTGCCAGTGGACAGGTAACCTACGAGCAGTACTTC
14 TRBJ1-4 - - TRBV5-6 CASSYQQGPEKLFF TGTGCCAGCAGCTATCAACAGGGCCCTGAAAAACTGTTTTTT
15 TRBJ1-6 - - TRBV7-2 CASSLVTGSGSPLHF TGTGCCAGCAGCTTAGTAACAGGATCGGGTTCACCCCTCCACTTT
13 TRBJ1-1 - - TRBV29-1 CSVEVTLNTEAFF TGCAGCGTTGAAGTTACTCTGAACACTGAAGCTTTCTTT
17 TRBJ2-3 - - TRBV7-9 CASSLAVTGSSTDTQYF TGTGCCAGCAGCTTAGCGGTGACAGGCTCAAGCACAGATACGCAGTATTTT
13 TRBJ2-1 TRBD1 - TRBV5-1 CASRKDRGYEQFF TGCGCCAGCAGGAAGGACAGGGGATATGAGCAGTTCTTC
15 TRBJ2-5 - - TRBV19 CASSIRGAYQETQYF TGTGCCAGTAGTATAAGAGGAGCGTACCAAGAGACCCAGTACTTC
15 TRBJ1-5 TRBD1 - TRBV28 CASSLGQGRNQPQHF TGTGCCAGCAGTTTGGGACAGGGACGCAATCAGCCCCAGCATTTT
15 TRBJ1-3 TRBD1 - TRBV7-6 CASSWGQGAGNTIYF TGTGCCAGCAGCTGGGGACAGGGGGCTGGAAACACCATATATTTT
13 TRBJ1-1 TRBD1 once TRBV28 CASSPYRGTEAFF TGTGCCAGCAGTCCGTACAGGGGCACTGAAGCTTTCTTT
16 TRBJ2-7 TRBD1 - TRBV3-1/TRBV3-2 CASSQGPGTGPYEQYF TGTGCCAGCAGCCAAGGACCCGGGACAGGGCCCTACGAGCAGTACTTC
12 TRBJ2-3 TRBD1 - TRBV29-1 CSSDRGRDTQYF TGCAGCTCGGACAGGGGAAGAGATACGCAGTATTTT
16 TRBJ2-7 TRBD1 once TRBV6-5 CASSYRRTGGGYEQYF TGTGCCAGCAGTTACCGGAGGACAGGGGGCGGCTACGAGCAGTACTTC
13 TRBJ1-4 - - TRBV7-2 CASSRTNREKLFF TGTGCCAGCAGCAGGACAAACCGCGAAAAACTGTTTTTT
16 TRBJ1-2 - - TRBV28 CASSSSGARGNYGYTF TGTGCCAGCAGTTCCTCAGGGGCGAGGGGTAACTATGGCTACACCTTC
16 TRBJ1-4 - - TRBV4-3 CASSQDEGGVDEKLFF TGCGCCAGCAGCCAAGATGAGGGAGGGGTGGATGAAAAACTGTTTTTT
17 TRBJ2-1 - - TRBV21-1 CASSKTHTGGAANEQFF TGTGCCAGCAGCAAAACCCACACAGGGGGCGCCGCCAATGAGCAGTTCTTC
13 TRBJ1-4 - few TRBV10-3 CAICPGANEKLFF TGTGCCATCTGCCCGGGGGCTAATGAAAAACTGTTTTTT
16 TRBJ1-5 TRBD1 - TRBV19 CASSPKLGQGNQPQHF TGTGCCAGTAGCCCGAAATTGGGACAGGGCAATCAGCCCCAGCATTTT